The clone carrying this TCR beta chain has just a few counts. Its specificity is unknown. With 6 bases clipped from V and 3 bases from J, the junction kept 9 bases outside the gene matches. Germline CDR1 and CDR2: MNHEY and SMNVEV (reference sequence). The CDR3 runs 15 residues. This specimen belongs to a study of beta chain features in type 1 diabetes. Study-level background: Summed over all samples, the examined sorted cells came to 100 million to 130 million. General study points: Cells with high TCR expression could be over-represented when cDNA is sequenced. For Type 1 diabetes patients, all four CD4+ subsets carried TCRB CDR3s that were moderately but significantly shorter.

The whole isolated RNA underwent reverse transcription, so sequencing captured expressed TCRB transcripts. Assay used: immunoSEQ multiplex PCR; TCRdb lists only in-frame clones, some missing. The sample includes roughly 300,000 clones, roughly an eighth of them seen just once. This chain joins TRBV27 and TRBJ2-7; 9 bases fit TRBD1. Sequenced input: naive CD4+ T cells from blood. This TCR was recovered from a man in his thirties or forties with type 1 diabetes. CDR3 sequence reads: CASSRGPGQGYEQYF. The CDR3 nucleotides are TGTGCCAGCAGCAGGGGACCGGGACAGGGCTACGAGCAGTACTTC.